These 10 T cell receptor beta chains were sequenced from one sample in a study of blood T cell repertoires in COVID-19. TCRdb's copy holds only in-frame clones and misses some; the assay was immunoSEQ multiplex PCR. The profile shows 150,000 to 200,000 clones, around 84% of them singletons. Sequencing input: peripheral blood. The receptor source for this set is a woman in her 70s with COVID-19, enrolled during active disease.

The chain joins TRBV7-9 to TRBJ2-7; 13 bases agree with TRBD2. The V gene end was trimmed by 5 bases and the J gene end by 2 bases; junction bases not matched to a gene: 6. Germline CDR1 reads SEHNR; CDR2 reads FQNEAQ (reference sequence). This CDR3 comprises 16 residues. Here the CDR3 reads CASSPGLAGAAYEQYF. The CDR3 DNA is TGTGCCAGCAGCCCTGGACTAGCGGGAGCGGCCTACGAGCAGTACTTC.

This chain joins TRBV6-6 and TRBJ2-2; 10 bases fit TRBD1. J lost 7 bases, V lost 5 bases, and 16 bases had no gene match. The CDR3 has 18 residues. From germline, CDR1 is MNHNY and CDR2 SVGAGI (reference sequence). CDR3 nucleotides: TGTGCCAGCAGTCCATTACCACTGAGACAGGGGGCCAACGGGGAGCTGTTTTTT. Amino acid sequence: CASSPLPLRQGANGELFF.

The V gene is TRBV11-2, the J gene TRBJ1-1, with a weak D call TRBD1 (6 bases). The germline gives CDR1 SGHAT, CDR2 FQNNGV. V lost 5 bases and J 2 bases, leaving 15 bases between the germline ends. The CDR3 spans 15 residues. CDR3 protein: CASSQGAQGNTEAFF. The DNA for the CDR3 is TGTGCCAGCAGCCAGGGAGCACAGGGCAACACTGAAGCTTTCTTT.

The CDR3 nucleotides read TGTGCCAGCAGCGTAGGTGGGACAGGTTATGAAAAACTGTTTTTT. Translation: CASSVGGTGYEKLFF. The chain uses TRBV9 and TRBJ1-4, with TRBD1 matching over 8 bases. The junction had 4 bases not matched to a gene; V was cut back by 0 bases and J by 6 bases. Germline V gene sequence: CDR1 SGDLS, CDR2 YYNGEE. The CDR3 covers 15 residues.

J is TRBJ1-2 and V is TRBV10-3; D gene unclear. The V end lost 11 bases, the J end lost 6 bases, and 16 bases lay between the germline ends. This CDR3 has 12 amino acids. Germline V CDR1 and CDR2: ENHRY, SYGVKD. CDR3 nucleotides: TGTGCCCCCGGATTTCATGCGGATGGCTACACCTTC. Its protein product is CAPGFHADGYTF.

This clone was recorded only once. This chain uses TRBV28 with TRBJ2-2; 7 bases fit TRBD2. The CDR3 extends over 18 amino acids. Trimming took 5 bases from V and 1 from J; bases not matched to a gene: 13. Germline V lookup: CDR1 MDHEN, CDR2 SYDVKM. This CDR3 reads CASSKTPVGTMNTGELFF. The CDR3 region has the DNA TGTGCCAGCAGTAAAACGCCTGTCGGGACTATGAACACCGGGGAGCTGTTTTTT. Looking up the rest from reference TRBV28 and TRBJ2-2 gives the full variable domain: DVKVTQSSRYLVKRTGEKVFLECVQDMDHENMFWYRQDPGLGLRLIYFSYDVKMKEKGDIPEGYSVSREKKERFSLILESASTNQTSMYLCASSKTPVGTMNTGELFFGEGSRLTVL.

The chain combines TRBV7-8 with TRBJ1-2, with a tentative D call TRBD1 (5 bases). The V gene's germline CDR1 is SGHVS and CDR2 FQNEAQ. The ends were cut back, 0 bases at V and 8 bases at J, with 13 bases in the middle. This CDR3 comprises 14 residues. The CDR3 nucleotides are TGTGCCAGCAGCTTAGCGGTAGGGGTAGGAGGCTACACCTTC. Translated, it gives CASSLAVGVGGYTF.

The chain employs TRBV7-2 and TRBJ1-1, with D perhaps matching TRBD1 (5 bases). The CDR3 covers 13 residues. Germline lookup yields CDR1 SGHTA and CDR2 FQGNSA. V lost 5 bases, J lost 0 bases, and 7 bases lay in between. This CDR3 reads CASSIQVNTEAFF. The CDR3 coding sequence is TGTGCCAGCAGCATACAGGTGAACACTGAAGCTTTCTTT. Full variable domain (rest looked up from reference TRBV7-2 and TRBJ1-1): GAGVSQSPSNKVTEKGKDVELRCDPISGHTALYWYRQSLGQGLEFLIYFQGNSAPDKSGLPSDRFSAERTGGSVSTLTIQRTQQEDSAVYLCASSIQVNTEAFFGQGTRLTVV.

The chain combines TRBV6-5 with TRBJ1-2; no definite D call. Trimming cost V 6 bases and J 4 bases, with 12 bases left between them. The CDR3 covers 13 residues. The germline gives CDR1 MNHEY, CDR2 SVGAGI. The CDR3 is CASRPTESYGYTF. CDR3 bases: TGTGCCAGCAGACCTACGGAGTCCTATGGCTACACCTTC.

J is TRBJ2-7 and V is TRBV10-3; a possible D gene is TRBD1 (6 bases). The CDR3 extends over 13 amino acids. Looked up from germline, CDR1 is ENHRY and CDR2 is SYGVKD. V was clipped by 4 bases and J by 4 bases, with 11 bases between them. Here the CDR3 reads CAISAGQDYEQYV. The DNA of the CDR3 is TGTGCCATCAGTGCGGGACAAGATTACGAGCAGTACGTC.